The 17 T cell receptor beta chains below were found in one sample sequenced in a study of regulatory T cells in long-lasting Graves disease. In TCRdb, the reads were re-called with MiXCR into one record per CDR3 protein. Of 1,800 or so distinct CDR3 sequences listed, 56% are singletons. With RNA extracted from PBMCs as input, the TCR library was made. The source was peripheral blood mononuclear cells (PBMCs), collected with antithyroid drug treatment, in newly diagnosed or persistent Graves disease (not recorded which). These receptors all come from a human donor with Graves disease.

In its sample, this clonotype was seen a few times. V and J are TRBV28 and TRBJ1-6; no clear D. Germline CDR1 reads MDHEN; CDR2 reads SYDVKM. The V gene lost 5 bases and the J gene lost 6 bases, with 8 bases spanning the gap. CDR3 size: 13 residues. Here the CDR3 reads CASSNGINSPLHF. CDR3 bases: TGTGCCAGCAGTAACGGGATTAATTCACCCCTCCACTTT.

The chain carries TRBV28 and TRBJ2-7; 8 bases are shared with TRBD2. CDR1 and CDR2 (germline): MDHEN, SYDVKM. The V segment lost 7 bases and the J segment 4 bases; nucleotides outside the gene matches: 9. This CDR3 has 14 residues. The CDR3 is CASTRSSGRYEQYF. DNA of the CDR3: TGTGCCAGCACCCGTTCTAGCGGGCGTTACGAGCAGTACTTC.

The rearrangement joins TRBV6-2 or TRBV6-3 to TRBJ1-2; 7 bases agree with TRBD1. CDR1 and CDR2 from the germline V gene are MNHEY and SVGEGT. With V trimmed by 6 bases and J by 4 bases, 8 bases remained unmatched. The CDR3 totals 14 residues. The CDR3 sequence: CASRLAGTVYGYTF. The CDR3, as DNA: TGTGCCAGCAGACTAGCCGGGACAGTCTATGGCTACACCTTC.

The V call is TRBV12-3 or TRBV12-4, the J call TRBJ2-2; no reliable D call. This CDR3 region has 20 residues. Trimming shortened V by 3 bases and J by 6 bases, and 29 bases separated the two germline ends. CDR3 sequence: CASSFRTEPHLKRTAGELFF. The CDR3 nucleotides read TGTGCCAGCAGTTTTCGTACAGAACCGCATTTGAAGAGAACCGCCGGGGAGCTGTTTTTT.

The chain couples TRBV12-3 or TRBV12-4 to TRBJ2-3, with 8 nucleotides matching TRBD2. The CDR3 is made up of 14 amino acids. J lost 3 bases, V lost 6 bases, and 5 bases had no gene match. CDR3 amino acids: CASRGGLATDTQYF. CDR3 nucleotide sequence: TGTGCCAGCAGGGGAGGACTAGCAACAGATACGCAGTATTTT.

The genes are TRBV11-2 and TRBJ2-2; D remains ambiguous. Per germline, CDR1 SGHAT and CDR2 FQNNGV. This CDR3 comprises 15 residues. Trimming removed 2 bases at V and 9 bases at J, with 16 bases between. In nucleotides, the CDR3 is TGTGCCAGCAGCTTAACGCCCGTGAGACCTCGGGAGCTGTTTTTT. Encoded protein: CASSLTPVRPRELFF.

This chain connects TRBV23-1 to TRBJ2-1; D is uncertain. TRBV23-1 is designated an ORF whose function remains uncertain. The CDR3 runs 17 residues. Trimming stripped 2 bases from V and 1 base from J, with 15 bases between. The DNA for the CDR3 is TGCGCCAGCAGTCAACTTAATAGAGGCGCGTCCTACAATGAGCAGTTCTTC. Translating gives CASSQLNRGASYNEQFF.

This clonotype was seen more than once but under ten times. This CDR3 reads CASSHSFNEQFF. As DNA, the CDR3 is TGCGCCAGCAGCCACTCATTCAATGAGCAGTTCTTC. V gene TRBV4-1 combines with J gene TRBJ2-1, with no clear D. The CDR3 is 12 amino acids. V dropped 3 bases and J dropped 6 bases, with 6 bases sitting between them. Germline CDR1 and CDR2: MGHRA and YSYEKL.

The rearrangement links TRBV11-2 to TRBJ2-3; TRBD2 aligns across 11 bases. With 5 bases clipped from V and 6 bases from J, the junction kept 7 bases outside the gene matches. In germline, CDR1 is SGHAT, CDR2 FQNNGV. This CDR3 is built from 15 residues. This chain's CDR3 is CASSMIAGGRDTQYF. The CDR3 DNA follows: TGTGCCAGCAGCATGATAGCGGGGGGGAGGGATACGCAGTATTTT.

The chain is built from TRBV11-2 and TRBJ2-2; 9 positions match TRBD2. The J segment lost 0 bases and the V segment lost 5 bases, leaving 7 bases of the junction unmatched. The CDR3 extends over 17 amino acids. Germline V gives CDR1 SGHAT, CDR2 FQNNGV. The CDR3 is CASSNPGLASNTGELFF. In DNA form, the CDR3 reads TGTGCCAGCAGCAACCCGGGACTAGCTTCGAACACCGGGGAGCTGTTTTTT.

This clonotype was seen more than once but under ten times. The V call is TRBV2, the J call TRBJ2-3, with D hard to call. The CDR3 runs 11 residues. CDR1 and CDR2 (germline): SNHLY, FYNNEI. Trimming cost V 6 bases and J 6 bases, with 7 bases left between them. The CDR3 here is CASSTADTQYF. The CDR3 nucleotides read TGTGCCAGCAGCACGGCGGATACGCAGTATTTT.

The CDR3 reads CASSFVPRPDSYEQYF. The CDR3 DNA follows: TGTGCCAGCAGCTTTGTTCCCAGACCCGACTCCTACGAGCAGTACTTC. This rearrangement joins TRBV11-2 to TRBJ2-7, with D hard to call. Trimming took 3 bases from V and 0 from J, leaving 15 bases between them. Per germline, CDR1 SGHAT and CDR2 FQNNGV. CDR3 length: 16 residues.

This clonotype was counted between two and nine times. The J gene is TRBJ2-7, the V gene TRBV10-3; the match to TRBD1 covers 7 bases. CDR1 and CDR2 (germline): ENHRY, SYGVKD. Germline trimming cut 6 bases from V and 4 bases from J; bases unmatched to any gene: 15. The CDR3 has 16 amino acids. The CDR3 reads CAIRKAEGAPTYEQYF. Here the CDR3 DNA reads TGTGCCATCAGAAAGGCAGAGGGGGCTCCAACATACGAGCAGTACTTC.

J is TRBJ2-7 and V is TRBV4-2; D perhaps matches TRBD1 (5 bases). Germline V gives CDR1 LGHNA, CDR2 YNFKEQ. Deletions cut 6 bases from V and 5 bases from J, with 11 bases between. This CDR3 is built from 12 residues. Here the CDR3 DNA reads TGTGCCAGCAGTTGGGTAGGGGACGAGCAGTACTTC. Protein product: CASSWVGDEQYF.

The CDR3 protein is CASSLDAYNEQFF. CDR3 bases: TGTGCCAGCAGCTTAGACGCATACAATGAGCAGTTCTTC. The chain links TRBV7-3 to TRBJ2-1; D is unclear. Trimming took 2 bases from V and 4 from J, leaving 6 bases between them. This CDR3 has 13 amino acids. Germline lookup yields CDR1 SGHTA and CDR2 FQGTGA.

This clonotype has only a few counts. The chain combines TRBV15 with TRBJ1-2; 8 bases agree with TRBD1. Germline V gene data show CDR1 as LNHNV and CDR2 as YYDKDF (reference sequence). This CDR3 comprises 14 residues. V lost 3 bases, J lost 4 bases, and 4 bases stayed unmatched. CDR3 sequence: CATSRPGQGYGYTF. The CDR3 region has the DNA TGTGCCACCAGCAGGCCCGGACAGGGCTATGGCTACACCTTC.

V usage is TRBV28 and J usage is TRBJ2-1, with D perhaps matching TRBD1 (6 bases). The germline V gene encodes CDR1 MDHEN and CDR2 SYDVKM. V was pared by 2 bases and J by 7 bases, with 15 bases between. This CDR3 has 15 amino acids. The CDR3 DNA follows: TGTGCCAGCAGTTTAAGATCAGGGGTTGGGAATGAGCAGTTCTTC. It yields the protein CASSLRSGVGNEQFF.